These 22 T cell receptor beta chains were sequenced from one sample in a study of blood T cell repertoires in COVID-19 (dated by TCRdb to 2018 to 2021). Preparation of the library involved the immunoSEQ multiplex PCR assay. The immuneACCESS repertoire file appears here via TCRdb, limited to in-frame rearrangements. These files lack a portion of the clones; in checked studies, under half of the deficit traces to unresolved V genes, and the cause of the others is not known. The sample table contains around 300,000 clones; only one count was recorded for roughly 86% of them. The leading ten clones occupy approximately 2.2% of the sample. The sequenced sample consisted of peripheral blood. The receptors were gathered from a woman in her twenties or thirties who had recovered from COVID-19.

The rearrangement links TRBV3-1 (or the pseudogene TRBV3-2) to TRBJ2-7; 8 nucleotides agree with TRBD2. V shed 4 bases and J 6 bases; nucleotides not matched to a gene: 5. The germline V gene has CDR1 LGHDT and CDR2 YNNKEL (reference sequence). This CDR3 comprises 13 residues. The CDR3 loop reads CASSPGRESEQYF. The CDR3 nucleotides are TGTGCCAGCAGCCCCGGGAGGGAAAGCGAGCAGTACTTC.

J is TRBJ2-1 and V is TRBV27; TRBD2 might be the D (7 bases). Deletions cut 5 bases from V and 6 bases from J, with 17 bases between. CDR1 is MNHEY and CDR2 is SMNVEV in the germline V gene (reference sequence). The CDR3 spans 15 residues. The CDR3 spells CASSQRGATFNEQFF. CDR3 sequence (DNA): TGTGCCAGCAGTCAACGGGGGGCAACCTTCAATGAGCAGTTCTTC.

The chain combines TRBV20-1 with TRBJ2-1; 9 nucleotides match TRBD2. V shed 3 bases, J shed 10 bases, and the junction held 16 bases outside the gene matches. Germline loops: CDR1 DFQATT, CDR2 SNEGSKA (reference sequence). The CDR3 contains 16 residues. DNA for the CDR3: TGCAGTGCTAGTTCTTCAGCGGGGGGTCGGGGACTGGAGCAGTTCTTC. Its translation is CSASSSAGGRGLEQFF.

This rearrangement joins TRBV6-6 to TRBJ2-7, with 8 bases lining up with TRBD1. The CDR3 is 14 amino acids. Trimming cost V 4 bases and J 4 bases; bases outside gene matches: 6. Germline V gene lookup returns CDR1 MNHNY and CDR2 SVGAGI (reference sequence). The CDR3 sequence is CASSSRTGLYEQYF. The CDR3 DNA reads as TGTGCCAGCAGTTCACGGACAGGGCTTTACGAGCAGTACTTC.

The chain carries TRBV5-5 and TRBJ2-2; 7 bases line up with TRBD1. Trimming removed 4 bases from V and 6 bases from J; junction bases left unmatched: 15. Germline values: CDR1 SGHKS, CDR2 YYEKEE (reference sequence). There are 17 residues in the CDR3. In DNA form, the CDR3 reads TGTGCCAGCAGCCCCTGGGTGGGACAGCCGGGACCCGGGGAGCTGTTTTTT. Protein: CASSPWVGQPGPGELFF.

The chain is built from TRBV2 and TRBJ2-2; the D gene is possibly TRBD1 (7 bases). Trimming cost V 3 bases and J 7 bases, with 9 bases left between them. CDR1 and CDR2 from the germline V gene are SNHLY and FYNNEI. This CDR3 is 13 amino acids long. CDR3 coding DNA: TGTGCCAGCAGTGACAGGGGGGTCGGGGAGCTGTTTTTT. Translating it yields CASSDRGVGELFF.

The J gene is TRBJ2-3, the V gene TRBV28; TRBD1 agrees at 8 bases. Germline CDR1 is MDHEN and CDR2 is SYDVKM. V dropped 7 bases and J dropped 8; count of bases not matched to a gene: 11. The CDR3 has 14 amino acids. Here the CDR3 reads CASIDRQGSITQYF. In nucleotides, the CDR3 is TGTGCCAGCATTGATCGACAGGGGAGTATTACGCAGTATTTT.

This rearrangement joins TRBV19 to TRBJ1-4; weak D call: TRBD1 (5 bases). Germline V gives CDR1 LNHDA, CDR2 SQIVND (reference sequence). The CDR3 has 14 amino acids. V was pared by 5 bases and J by 8 bases, with 15 bases between. In DNA form, the CDR3 reads TGTGCCAGTAGTCCAACTCAGGGTAGCGAAAAACTGTTTTTT. Translation: CASSPTQGSEKLFF.

This clone was observed a handful of times. V is TRBV6-5 and J is TRBJ2-5, with TRBD2 identical over 8 bases. The CDR3 length is 15 residues. Germline CDR1 reads MNHEY; CDR2 reads SVGAGI. V shed 6 bases and J 5 bases; nucleotides not matched to a gene: 11. DNA of the CDR3: TGTGCCAGCAGGCCAGGGACTAGAGAGATCGAGACCCAGTACTTC. Translated, it gives CASRPGTREIETQYF.

The chain recombines TRBV19 with TRBJ2-7; 8 nucleotides line up with TRBD1. J gave up 3 bases and V 0 bases, and 4 bases lay outside the gene matches. Germline V gene lookup returns CDR1 LNHDA and CDR2 SQIVND (reference sequence). This CDR3 spans 15 amino acids. The CDR3 reads CASSIDDGQGYEQYF. The CDR3 nucleotides are TGTGCCAGTAGTATAGATGACGGACAGGGCTACGAGCAGTACTTC.

A single count supports this clone. The chain couples TRBV2 to TRBJ1-2; perhaps TRBD1 as D (6 bases). The CDR3 has 13 amino acids. Trimming left V 7 bases short and J 6 bases short, with 15 bases between. CDR1 and CDR2 (germline): SNHLY, FYNNEI. The CDR3 DNA is TGTGCCAGCATCTACGACCAGGGGAATGGCTACACCTTC. Its translation: CASIYDQGNGYTF.

V and J are TRBV7-9 and TRBJ2-7; TRBD1 agrees at 7 bases. CDR1 and CDR2 from the germline V gene are SEHNR and FQNEAQ (reference sequence). This CDR3 spans 16 amino acids. Trimming took 5 bases from V and 3 from J; bases not matched to a gene: 13. CDR3 nucleotide sequence: TGTGCCAGCAGCCTAACCCTAGGGACAGTTCTCTACGAGCAGTACTTC. This translates into CASSLTLGTVLYEQYF. Based on the CDR3 plus reference TRBV7-9 and TRBJ2-7, the full variable domain is DTGVSQNPRHKITKRGQNVTFRCDPISEHNRLYWYRQTLGQGPEFLTYFQNEAQLEKSRLLSDRFSAERPKGSFSTLEIQRTEQGDSAMYLCASSLTLGTVLYEQYFGPGTRLTVT.

The rearrangement uses TRBV3-1 (or the pseudogene TRBV3-2) and TRBJ1-2; D remains ambiguous. The CDR3 is 14 amino acids. CDR1 and CDR2 from the germline V gene are LGHDT and YNNKEL (reference sequence). Trimming took 5 bases from V and 4 from J, leaving 14 bases between them. CDR3 loop: CASSVALGGYGYTF. The CDR3 bases are TGTGCCAGCAGCGTAGCCCTAGGCGGCTATGGCTACACCTTC.

This clone has just one count. The CDR3 region is CSARDNSYTF. The CDR3 coding sequence is TGCAGTGCTAGAGATAATAGCTACACCTTC. The chain employs TRBV20-1 and TRBJ1-2; no clear D. The germline gives CDR1 DFQATT, CDR2 SNEGSKA (reference sequence). The germline V and J ends were trimmed by 0 bases and 9 bases, with 5 bases remaining between them. CDR3 length equals 10 residues.

The chain couples TRBV30 to TRBJ2-7, with D possibly TRBD2 on 6 matching bases. V was trimmed by 3 bases and J by 7 bases, leaving 16 bases between them. CDR3 length: 13 residues. CDR1 GTSNPN and CDR2 SVGIG come from the germline V gene (reference sequence). CDR3 DNA sequence: TGTGCCTGGAGACCGGGACTCGCCGGGGAGCAGTACTTC. It is translated as CAWRPGLAGEQYF.

V and J are TRBV15 and TRBJ2-5, with D perhaps TRBD2 (6 bases). Germline CDR1 is LNHNV and CDR2 is YYDKDF (reference sequence). This CDR3 contains 14 residues. Between the trimmed V and J ends, which lost 4 bases and 5 bases, there was a span of 14 bases. CDR3 region: CATSIGGMGETQYF. In nucleotides, the CDR3 is TGTGCCACCAGCATCGGCGGGATGGGTGAGACCCAGTACTTC.

V is TRBV7-2 and J is TRBJ2-7; 10 nucleotides line up with TRBD1. The germline V gene has CDR1 SGHTA and CDR2 FQGNSA. The ends lost 5 bases at V and 7 bases at J; junction bases unmatched: 11. This CDR3 spans 15 amino acids. The CDR3 sequence is CASSVVGQGWVEQYF. The CDR3 nucleotides are TGTGCCAGCAGCGTAGTGGGACAGGGGTGGGTGGAGCAGTACTTC.

The V gene is TRBV19, the J gene TRBJ1-2; D not resolved. Trimming removed 5 bases at V and 7 bases at J, with 17 bases between. The CDR3 is made up of 14 amino acids. The V gene's germline CDR1 is LNHDA and CDR2 SQIVND (reference sequence). The CDR3 DNA is TGTGCCAGTAGTCAACCGGTGTCTCGCTCTGGCTACACCTTC. Its translation is CASSQPVSRSGYTF.

The chain joins TRBV19 to TRBJ2-7, with D possibly matching TRBD1 (6 bases). The V and J ends lost 0 bases and 3 bases respectively, with 12 bases between them. The CDR3 has 15 residues. Germline-derived CDR1 and CDR2 are LNHDA and SQIVND (reference sequence). The CDR3: CASSIDLGHLYEQYF. CDR3 in DNA: TGTGCCAGTAGTATAGATCTGGGACACCTCTACGAGCAGTACTTC.

V is TRBV6-5 and J is TRBJ2-1; TRBD2 matches at 10 bases. The CDR3 spans 15 residues. V shed 6 bases, J shed 9 bases, and the junction held 11 bases outside the gene matches. CDR1 is MNHEY, CDR2 SVGAGI, per germline. The CDR3 DNA is TGTGCCAGCAGGCCCCCGGGACTAGCGCAAAGTGAGCAGTTCTTC. Amino acids: CASRPPGLAQSEQFF.

This clone was seen more than once but under ten times. J is TRBJ2-5 and V is TRBV10-1, with 7 bases that match TRBD2. CDR1 and CDR2 from the germline V gene are WNHNN and SYGVQD (reference sequence). The ends lost 8 bases at V and 5 bases at J; junction bases unmatched: 8. The CDR3 is 13 residues long. In DNA form, the CDR3 reads TGCGCCAGCCTGATCCGGGGGGTCGAGACCCAGTACTTC. Translation gives CASLIRGVETQYF.

This clone turned up a few times. This chain links TRBV7-6 with TRBJ1-1, with D possibly matching TRBD1 (5 bases). Trimming removed 6 bases at V and 0 bases at J, with 17 bases between. CDR1 is SGHVS, CDR2 FNYEAQ, per germline. The CDR3 is 16 residues long. The CDR3 region has the DNA TGTGCCAGCAGTTTATACCAGGGTTCCCTGAACACTGAAGCTTTCTTT. Its translation is CASSLYQGSLNTEAFF. The full variable domain, with the rest looked up from reference TRBV7-6 and TRBJ1-1, is GAGVSQSPRYKVTKRGQDVALRCDPISGHVSLYWYRQALGQGPEFLTYFNYEAQQDKSGLPNDRFSAERPEGSISTLTIQRTEQRDSAMYRCASSLYQGSLNTEAFFGQGTRLTVV.